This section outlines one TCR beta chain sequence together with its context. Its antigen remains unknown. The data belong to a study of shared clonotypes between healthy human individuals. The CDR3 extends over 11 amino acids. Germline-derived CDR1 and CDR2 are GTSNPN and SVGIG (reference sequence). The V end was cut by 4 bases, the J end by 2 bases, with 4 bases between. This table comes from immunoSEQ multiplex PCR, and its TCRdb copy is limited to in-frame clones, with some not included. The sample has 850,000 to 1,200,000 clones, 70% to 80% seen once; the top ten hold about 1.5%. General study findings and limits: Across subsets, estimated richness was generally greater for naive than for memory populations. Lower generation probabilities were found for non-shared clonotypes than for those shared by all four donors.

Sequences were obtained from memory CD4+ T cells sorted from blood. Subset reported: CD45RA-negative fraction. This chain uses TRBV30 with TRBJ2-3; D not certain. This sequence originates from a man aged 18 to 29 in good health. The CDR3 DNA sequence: TGTGCCTGGATGGTCACAGATACGCAGTATTTT. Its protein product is CAWMVTDTQYF. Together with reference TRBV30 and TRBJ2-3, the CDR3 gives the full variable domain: SQTIHQWPATLVQPVGSPLSLECTVEGTSNPNLYWYRQAAGRGLQLLFYSVGIGQISSEVPQNLSASRPQDRQFILSSKKLLLSDSGFYLCAWMVTDTQYFGPGTRLTVL.